This TCR beta chain was documented in a study of early T cells in non-severe SARS-CoV-2 infection (dated by TCRdb to the early 2020s). At the level of the whole study: TCR sequencing used bulk RNA from unsorted whole blood, so alpha and beta chains could not be paired.

This was a case-control study nested in a cohort of healthcare workers in London, UK, who had nasopharyngeal swab PCR tests and blood samples taken every week. Healthcare workers were recruited between 23 and 31 March 2020, during the week of the UK lockdown, and were followed weekly for up to roughly 15 weeks. Overall results and qualifications from the work: VDJdb matching was skewed toward anti-spike CD8 responses and likely underestimated virus-specific expansions by missing private and CD4 specificities.

Libraries came from 5' RACE. The sample was run on a NextSeq 500. To correct for sequencing error and PCR bias, the TCR library protocol tagged individual cDNA molecules with unique molecular identifiers. Both TCR alpha and beta chains were sequenced, and tight co-correlation was observed between alpha and beta sequence abundances in each sample. Per the original workflow: Decombinator V4 was used to annotate the V gene, J gene and CDR3 of the TCR sequences. TCRs were defined as expanded if a significant change between any two time points was detected under a Poisson model with p below 0.0001. TCR abundances were normalised to the total number of TCRs sequenced per sample and expressed as counts per million. VDJdb, accessed 1 November 2021, was searched for CMV, EBV and SARS-CoV-2 annotated TCRs, with TCRs annotated for multiple antigens excluded. The public reads were run again by TCRdb, first through fastp at Q25 and then through MiXCR, and only productive beta chains were kept. All rows with the same CDR3 protein become a single entry with the most common DNA and genes. These V and J calls are TCRdb output, not the study's own analysis. A total of about 61,000 distinct CDR3 sequences appear in this sample, 10% to 11% of them only once. More than 1.5% of the sample is in the top ten clones.

A word on this clonotype: It lacks a known antigen. The sample holds no much larger clone one base away, and base qualities are not on file.

Source material: whole blood. The TCR originated in an adult who was a healthcare worker with PCR-confirmed SARS-CoV-2 infection or an uninfected control (not recorded which).

Here the CDR3 is given as CASSQEWRYEQYF. The DNA sequence is as follows: TGTGCCAGCAGCCAAGAATGGAGGTACGAGCAGTACTTC. The V and J segments used are TRBV4-2 and TRBJ2-7; a weak D assignment points to TRBD2 (5 bases agree). The CDR3 numbers 13 residues from cysteine through phenylalanine. Only the CDR3 region is kept as DNA, spanning 39 bases read in frame from base 1. As encoded in the germline V gene, CDR1 is LGHNA while CDR2 is YNFKEQ. Between the V and J ends, shortened by 0 bases and 4 bases respectively, the junction contains 7 bases.